One and the same sample provided the 32 T cell receptor beta chains below, sequenced in a study of Graves' ophthalmopathy and Graves' hyperthyroidism. Transcripts of RNA were the source for amplifying TCR beta CDR3 regions. HTBI primers were employed in first-round RT-PCR, then a second-round multiplex PCR followed. TCRdb itself ran the multiplex PCR reads through MiXCR, one entry per CDR3 protein. The top ten hold over 2.5% of the sample, which has hundreds of thousands of distinct CDR3 sequences, over 40% seen once. Sequenced: peripheral blood. The receptors come from an adult man with Graves' ophthalmopathy.

CDR3 sequence (DNA): TGCAGTGCTCCCAGGCCGGGAAACACCGGGGAGCTGTTTTTT. Protein product: CSAPRPGNTGELFF. The chain recombines TRBV20-1 with TRBJ2-2, with a possible D match to TRBD2 (5 bases). CDR1 is DFQATT and CDR2 is SNEGSKA in the germline V gene (reference sequence). Trimming pared 5 bases from V and 2 bases from J, leaving 12 bases between. The CDR3 runs to 14 residues.

This clonotype came up many times. This chain uses TRBV15 with TRBJ1-1; no clear D gene. The germline gives CDR1 LNHNV, CDR2 YYDKDF (reference sequence). The V and J ends lost 0 bases and 5 bases respectively, with 7 bases between them. CDR3 length: 13 residues. CDR3 sequence (DNA): TGTGCCACCAGCAGAGATGGATGGACTGAAGCTTTCTTT. This codes for CATSRDGWTEAFF.

About this clonotype: Since no conserved phenylalanine or tryptophan closes the CDR3, a read error is the likely cause. The chain combines TRBV11-2 with TRBJ2-5, with a tentative D call TRBD2 (7 bases). The CDR3 spans 14 residues. The germline V gene encodes CDR1 SGHAT and CDR2 FQNNGV. V lost 6 bases to trimming and J lost 4 bases, with 15 bases between them. CDR3 amino acids: CASSGQGGAETQYS. CDR3 in DNA: TGTGCCAGCAGTGGGCAAGGGGGGGCAGAGACCCAGTACTCC.

This CDR3 reads CASSQPSVPTYNEQFF. DNA for the CDR3: TGTGCCAGCAGCCAGCCGTCAGTCCCCACCTACAATGAGCAGTTCTTC. The chain joins TRBV7-9 to TRBJ2-1, with D unresolved. Germline V gene data show CDR1 as SEHNR and CDR2 as FQNEAQ (reference sequence). V was shortened by 5 bases and J by 2 bases, with 16 bases between the two germline ends. The CDR3 sequence is 16 residues long.

The rearrangement uses TRBV25-1 and TRBJ2-5, with 12 positions matching TRBD2. Germline CDR1 reads MGHDK; CDR2 reads SYGVNS. The CDR3 extends over 18 amino acids. V was clipped by 6 bases and J by 5 bases; unmatched bases: 16. CDR3 sequence (DNA): TGTGCCAGCAGCTTACCCCCTCTAGCGGGAGGGATCCGGGAGACCCAGTACTTC. This sequence encodes CASSLPPLAGGIRETQYF.

The chain is built from TRBV7-9 and TRBJ2-5; TRBD2 matches 13 bases. The CDR3 totals 17 residues. Germline CDR1 SEHNR, CDR2 FQNEAQ (reference sequence). Trimming removed 5 bases from V and 10 bases from J; junction bases left unmatched: 16. CDR3 nucleotides: TGTGCCAGCAGCGGGACTAGCGGGACTACCTATCAAGGGAGCCAGTACTTC. Residues: CASSGTSGTTYQGSQYF.

The sample holds a few counts of this clonotype. The V and J genes are TRBV9 and TRBJ2-5, with D perhaps TRBD1 (6 bases). This CDR3 spans 14 amino acids. CDR1 is SGDLS, CDR2 YYNGEE, per germline. V lost 3 bases and J lost 5, with 14 bases in between. Here the CDR3 reads CASSEQGYSETQYF. The CDR3 nucleotides are TGTGCCAGCAGCGAACAGGGTTATTCGGAGACCCAGTACTTC.

A word on this clonotype: The junction differs from germline at one of its ends, possibly a read error. V and J are TRBV6-2 or TRBV6-3 and TRBJ2-6, with D perhaps matching TRBD2 (6 bases). Germline lookup yields CDR1 MNHEY and CDR2 SVGEGT. CDR3 length: 17 residues. CDR3 amino acids: CASSLPRRGAGANVLTF. The CDR3 DNA sequence: TGTGCCAGCAGTTTGCCAAGGCGGGGCGCTGGGGCCAACGTCCTAACTTTC.

This clonotype has a count of ten or more. The V gene is TRBV20-1, the J gene TRBJ1-1; weak D call: TRBD1 (6 bases). Looked up from germline, CDR1 is DFQATT and CDR2 is SNEGSKA (reference sequence). The length of the CDR3 is 13 residues. With 3 bases removed from V and 5 bases from J, the gap between germline ends came to 13 bases. The CDR3 nucleotides read TGCAGTGCTAGGTCAGGGGTAGGGACTGAAGCTTTCTTT. Translated, it gives CSARSGVGTEAFF.

V is TRBV7-2 and J is TRBJ1-1; TRBD1 is a possible D gene (6 bases). This CDR3 region has 15 residues. From germline, CDR1 is SGHTA and CDR2 FQGNSA. V was cut by 4 bases and J by 0 bases, with 12 bases left in between. This CDR3 reads CASSSGGGVNTEAFF. The CDR3 DNA reads as TGTGCCAGCAGCTCCGGAGGGGGGGTGAACACTGAAGCTTTCTTT.

The rearrangement links TRBV25-1 to TRBJ1-2, with D hard to call. The CDR3 is made up of 16 amino acids. The V gene's germline CDR1 is MGHDK and CDR2 SYGVNS. V gave up 4 bases and J gave up 7 bases, with 22 bases separating them. The CDR3 spells CASSAPRLASEFGYTF. The CDR3 DNA reads as TGTGCCAGCAGTGCTCCCCGTTTGGCCTCCGAGTTTGGCTACACCTTC.

The chain combines TRBV7-9 with TRBJ2-2; no clear D gene. Trimming left V 4 bases short and J 1 base short, with 22 bases between. The CDR3 spans 19 residues. In germline, CDR1 is SEHNR, CDR2 FQNEAQ (reference sequence). CDR3 residues: CASSSPDWQTPRNTGELFF. The DNA of the CDR3 is TGTGCCAGCAGCTCTCCGGATTGGCAGACCCCAAGGAACACCGGGGAGCTGTTTTTT. Full variable domain (missing parts from reference TRBV7-9 and TRBJ2-2): DTGVSQNPRHKITKRGQNVTFRCDPISEHNRLYWYRQTLGQGPEFLTYFQNEAQLEKSRLLSDRFSAERPKGSFSTLEIQRTEQGDSAMYLCASSSPDWQTPRNTGELFFGEGSRLTVL.

This clonotype was seen ten or more times. CDR3 DNA sequence: TGTGCCAGCAGCAACCGACAGGGCCTTACTGAAGCTTTCTTT. Its protein product is CASSNRQGLTEAFF. The chain employs TRBV12-3 or TRBV12-4 and TRBJ1-1; 7 nucleotides match TRBD1. This CDR3 contains 14 residues. V gave up 6 bases and J gave up 5 bases; unmatched junction bases: 9.

This CDR3 is CSATFRAKDKPYGYTF. The CDR3 DNA sequence: TGCAGTGCCACTTTCCGGGCCAAGGATAAACCCTATGGCTACACCTTC. V usage is TRBV20-1 and J usage is TRBJ1-2; the D is unclear. The CDR3 sequence is 16 residues long. Looked up from germline, CDR1 is DFQATT and CDR2 is SNEGSKA (reference sequence). V shed 6 bases and J shed 4 bases, with 24 bases lying between them.

The sample holds many counts of this clonotype. This chain uses TRBV12-3 or TRBV12-4 with TRBJ2-7, with D tentatively TRBD1 (7 bases). V lost 6 bases, J lost 0 bases, and 15 bases lay in between. This CDR3 has 15 residues. CDR3 region: CASSLGGGHSYEQYF. Here the CDR3 DNA reads TGTGCCAGCAGCCTTGGAGGGGGCCACTCCTACGAGCAGTACTTC.

The rearrangement uses TRBV7-9 and TRBJ1-3, with D unclear. This CDR3 spans 12 amino acids. V dropped 2 bases and J dropped 8 bases, with 7 bases sitting between them. Germline CDR1 and CDR2: SEHNR and FQNEAQ (reference sequence). The CDR3 DNA reads as TGTGCCAGCAGCTTAAAGTGGGACACCATATATTTT. Its protein is CASSLKWDTIYF. Based on the CDR3 plus reference TRBV7-9 and TRBJ1-3, the full variable domain is DTGVSQNPRHKITKRGQNVTFRCDPISEHNRLYWYRQTLGQGPEFLTYFQNEAQLEKSRLLSDRFSAERPKGSFSTLEIQRTEQGDSAMYLCASSLKWDTIYFGEGSWLTVV.

There are a few counts of this clonotype. The chain recombines TRBV30 with TRBJ1-1, with D unclear. The CDR3 extends over 14 amino acids. Germline lookup yields CDR1 GTSNPN and CDR2 SVGIG (reference sequence). V was pared by 2 bases and J by 4 bases, with 14 bases between. Here the CDR3 reads CAWSRPRVATEAFF. The CDR3 nucleotides are TGTGCCTGGAGTAGACCTAGGGTGGCCACTGAAGCTTTCTTT.

This clonotype was seen a few times. The chain recombines TRBV10-3 with TRBJ2-2; D is possibly TRBD2 (6 bases). V lost 10 bases, J lost 5 bases, and 14 bases lay in between. The CDR3 has 13 residues. Per germline, CDR1 ENHRY and CDR2 SYGVKD. CDR3 sequence (DNA): TGTGCCAGCAAAATGGGAGGAACCGGGGAGCTGTTTTTT. It codes for CASKMGGTGELFF.

In this sample, this clonotype turned up a few times. The rearrangement links TRBV11-2 to TRBJ2-7, with D hard to call. This CDR3 contains 9 residues. Trimming took 6 bases from V and 7 from J, leaving 4 bases between them. Germline V gene sequence: CDR1 SGHAT, CDR2 FQNNGV. CDR3 DNA sequence: TGTGCCAGCAGTGAGGAGCAGTACTTC. Translation gives CASSEEQYF.

Regarding this clonotype: Just one base apart from a much larger clone, this may be a read error. The chain carries TRBV7-9 and TRBJ2-7; D remains ambiguous. The CDR3 contains 15 residues. The V gene's germline CDR1 is SEHNR and CDR2 FQNEAQ (reference sequence). CDR3 sequence: CASNLDDGVRYEQYF. For the CDR3, the DNA is TGTGCCAGCAACTTAGACGACGGAGTACGCTACGAGCAGTACTTC.

This chain joins TRBV2 and TRBJ1-1; no reliable D call. Per germline, CDR1 SNHLY and CDR2 FYNNEI. The V and J ends lost 3 bases and 4 bases respectively, with 12 bases between them. The CDR3 runs 14 residues. This CDR3 reads CASSDVGLGTEAFF. The DNA for the CDR3 is TGTGCCAGCAGTGATGTGGGTTTGGGCACTGAAGCTTTCTTT.

This clonotype was found many times. J is TRBJ1-2 and V is TRBV20-1; 7 bases are a match to TRBD1. V was clipped by 4 bases and J by 8 bases; unmatched bases: 7. Germline V gene sequence: CDR1 DFQATT, CDR2 SNEGSKA (reference sequence). This CDR3 contains 12 residues. DNA of the CDR3: TGCAGTGCTACGGAGGGGGCGCGGGGCTACACCTTC. Amino acid sequence: CSATEGARGYTF.

On this clonotype itself: Germline and junction disagree at one end, which may indicate a read error. The chain links TRBV4-1 to TRBJ2-7; D is ambiguous. The germline gives CDR1 MGHRA, CDR2 YSYEKL. The CDR3 consists of 16 residues. The CDR3 protein is CASSQRQIFSSYEQYF. The CDR3 nucleotides are TGTGCCAGCAGCCAAAGGCAGATATTCAGCTCCTACGAGCAGTACTTC.

The V gene is TRBV5-1, the J gene TRBJ2-5; 12 bases line up with TRBD2. In germline, CDR1 is SGHRS, CDR2 YFSETQ. V shed 4 bases, J shed 4 bases, and the junction held 5 bases outside the gene matches. This CDR3 is built from 15 residues. As DNA, the CDR3 is TGCGCCAGCAGCGCATCTAGCGGGGGGGGAGAGACCCAGTACTTC. Amino acids: CASSASSGGGETQYF.

CDR3 amino acids: CATSSQGLVSEETQYF. CDR3 nucleotides: TGTGCCACCAGCAGCCAAGGTCTGGTCTCCGAAGAGACCCAGTACTTC. This chain links TRBV15 with TRBJ2-5; D not resolved. The CDR3 is 16 amino acids. Germline values: CDR1 LNHNV, CDR2 YYDKDF (reference sequence). V lost 3 bases to trimming and J lost 3 bases, with 17 bases between them.

This clonotype appeared many times. The rearrangement uses TRBV7-9 and TRBJ1-2, with a weak D call TRBD1 (5 bases). The germline V gene has CDR1 SEHNR and CDR2 FQNEAQ (reference sequence). The length of the CDR3 is 14 residues. V lost 5 bases to trimming and J lost 3 bases, with 13 bases between them. The CDR3 bases are TGTGCCAGCAGCGGCCGGGACGGGGACTATGGCTACACCTTC. This codes for CASSGRDGDYGYTF.

This clonotype was counted only a few times. This sequence joins TRBV7-9 and TRBJ1-2, with D possibly matching TRBD1 (6 bases). The germline V gene encodes CDR1 SEHNR and CDR2 FQNEAQ (reference sequence). Trimming took 5 bases from V and 2 from J, leaving 12 bases between them. The CDR3 contains 14 residues. CDR3 DNA sequence: TGTGCCAGCAGCCCCTCTCAGGGGAACTATGGCTACACCTTC. This translates into CASSPSQGNYGYTF. The full variable domain, rest sourced from reference TRBV7-9 and TRBJ1-2, is DTGVSQNPRHKITKRGQNVTFRCDPISEHNRLYWYRQTLGQGPEFLTYFQNEAQLEKSRLLSDRFSAERPKGSFSTLEIQRTEQGDSAMYLCASSPSQGNYGYTFGSGTRLTVV.

This clonotype has a single count. This rearrangement joins TRBV7-9 to TRBJ2-5, with D uncertain. Trimming removed 5 bases from V and 7 bases from J, with 8 bases in between. This CDR3 contains 11 residues. Germline lookup yields CDR1 SEHNR and CDR2 FQNEAQ (reference sequence). The CDR3 reads CASSTKGTQYF. CDR3 DNA sequence: TGTGCCAGCAGCACGAAGGGGACCCAGTACTTC.

This clonotype came up many times. In DNA, the CDR3 is TGTGCCAGCAGCCCCCAGGGTACAACTTACGAGCAGTACTTC. Translating gives CASSPQGTTYEQYF. The chain is built from TRBV7-6 and TRBJ2-7, with D possibly TRBD1 on 5 matching bases. This CDR3 region has 14 residues. The germline CDR1 and CDR2 sequences are SGHVS and FNYEAQ. Trimming stripped 5 bases from V and 4 bases from J, with 15 bases between.

This chain links TRBV25-1 with TRBJ2-6; D possibly corresponds to TRBD1 (6 bases). Germline CDR1 and CDR2: MGHDK and SYGVNS. This CDR3 has 17 residues. Trimming took off 6 bases at V and 0 bases at J, with 15 bases between the two ends. DNA of the CDR3: TGTGCCAGCAGCTATGGGGGCTCATACTCTGGGGCCAACGTCCTGACTTTC. Translation gives CASSYGGSYSGANVLTF.

This clonotype was seen ten or more times. The chain is built from TRBV7-2 and TRBJ2-5; D gene ambiguous. The CDR3 spans 15 residues. The germline V gene has CDR1 SGHTA and CDR2 FQGNSA. V was shortened by 1 base and J by 0 bases, with 9 bases between the two germline ends. The CDR3 sequence is CASSLVHQYQETQYF. CDR3 DNA sequence: TGTGCCAGCAGCTTAGTGCACCAGTACCAAGAGACCCAGTACTTC. Full variable domain (missing parts from reference TRBV7-2 and TRBJ2-5): GAGVSQSPSNKVTEKGKDVELRCDPISGHTALYWYRQSLGQGLEFLIYFQGNSAPDKSGLPSDRFSAERTGGSVSTLTIQRTQQEDSAVYLCASSLVHQYQETQYFGPGTRLLVL.

This clonotype has a handful of counts. A much larger clonotype is one base distant, so this may be a read error. The V call is TRBV7-9, the J call TRBJ2-5; the match to TRBD2 covers 7 bases. The CDR3 spans 15 residues. Germline lookup yields CDR1 SEHNR and CDR2 FQNEAQ (reference sequence). This chain's CDR3 is CASSLSGEPQETRYF. CDR3 DNA sequence: TGTGCCAGCAGCTTAAGCGGGGAACCGCAAGAGACCCGGTACTTC.